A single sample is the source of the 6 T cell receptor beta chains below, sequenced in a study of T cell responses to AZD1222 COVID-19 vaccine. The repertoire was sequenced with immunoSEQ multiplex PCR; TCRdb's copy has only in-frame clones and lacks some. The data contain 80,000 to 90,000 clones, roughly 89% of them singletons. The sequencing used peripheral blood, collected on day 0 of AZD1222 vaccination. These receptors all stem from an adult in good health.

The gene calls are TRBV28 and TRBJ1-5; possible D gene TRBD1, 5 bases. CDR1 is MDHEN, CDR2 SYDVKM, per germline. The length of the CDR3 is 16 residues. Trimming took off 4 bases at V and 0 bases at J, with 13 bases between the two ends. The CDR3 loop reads CASSSQRGLSNQPQHF. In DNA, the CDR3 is TGTGCCAGCAGTTCCCAAAGGGGTCTTAGCAATCAGCCCCAGCATTTT.

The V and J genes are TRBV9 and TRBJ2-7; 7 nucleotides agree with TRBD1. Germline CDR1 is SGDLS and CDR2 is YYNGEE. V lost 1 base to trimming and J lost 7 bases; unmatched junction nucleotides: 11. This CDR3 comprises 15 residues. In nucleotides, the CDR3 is TGTGCCAGCAGCGTATCCCCGACAGGGAGCATGGAGCAGTACTTC. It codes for CASSVSPTGSMEQYF.

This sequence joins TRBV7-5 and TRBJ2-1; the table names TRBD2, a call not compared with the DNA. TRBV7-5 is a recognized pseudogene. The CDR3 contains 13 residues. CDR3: CVRSSPGLGGKVF. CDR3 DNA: TGTGTCAGAAGCTCCCCCGGACTCGGGGGTAAAGTCTTC.

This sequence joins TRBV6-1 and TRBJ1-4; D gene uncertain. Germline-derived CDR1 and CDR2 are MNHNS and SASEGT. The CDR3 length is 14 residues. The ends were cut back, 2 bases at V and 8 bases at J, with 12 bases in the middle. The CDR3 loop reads CASSEMRAREKLFF. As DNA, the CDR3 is TGTGCCAGCAGTGAAATGAGGGCAAGGGAAAAACTGTTTTTT.

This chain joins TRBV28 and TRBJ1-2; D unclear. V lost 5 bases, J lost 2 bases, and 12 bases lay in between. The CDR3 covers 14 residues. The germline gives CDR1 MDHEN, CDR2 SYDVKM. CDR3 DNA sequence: TGTGCCAGCAGTCCCGGCTCCACCAACTATGGCTACACCTTC. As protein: CASSPGSTNYGYTF.

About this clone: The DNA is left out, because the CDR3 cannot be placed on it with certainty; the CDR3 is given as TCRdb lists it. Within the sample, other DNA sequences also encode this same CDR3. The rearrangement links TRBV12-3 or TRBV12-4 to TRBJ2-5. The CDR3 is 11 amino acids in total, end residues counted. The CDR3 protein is CASSFLETQYF.